The 22 T cell receptor beta chains given below trace back to one sample, sequenced in a study of control samples from healthy donors and cancer patients. Assay used: immunoSEQ multiplex PCR; TCRdb lists only in-frame clones, some missing. The repertoire includes 150,000 to 200,000 clones, 94% of them detected once, and 1.3% to 1.5% sits in the top ten. The material sequenced was blood. The receptors were gathered from a woman aged 18-29 years in good health.

The J gene is TRBJ2-1, the V gene TRBV6-2 or TRBV6-3; D is perhaps TRBD1 (5 bases). The germline V gene encodes CDR1 MNHEY and CDR2 SVGEGT. The CDR3 has 12 amino acids. V lost 5 bases, J lost 7 bases, and 9 bases lay in between. CDR3 sequence (DNA): TGTGCCAGCAGTGACAGACTGAATGAGCAGTTCTTC. Translation gives CASSDRLNEQFF.

This chain connects TRBV18 to TRBJ1-4, with TRBD1 matching over 9 bases. The V and J ends lost 1 base and 5 bases, in that order; junction bases with no gene match: 11. The length of the CDR3 is 18 residues. The germline CDR1 and CDR2 sequences are KGHSH and LQKENI. The CDR3 spells CASSPLGTGTAVNEKLFF. The CDR3 nucleotides are TGTGCCAGCTCACCACTAGGGACAGGGACAGCTGTGAATGAAAAACTGTTTTTT. The variable domain in full, with the rest retrieved from reference TRBV18 and TRBJ1-4, is NAGVMQNPRHLVRRRGQEARLRCSPMKGHSHVYWYRQLPEEGLKFMVYLQKENIIDESGMPKERFSAEFPKEGPSILRIQQVVRGDSAAYFCASSPLGTGTAVNEKLFFGSGTQLSVL.

The chain carries TRBV18 and TRBJ2-5; D ambiguous. Germline values: CDR1 KGHSH, CDR2 LQKENI. The V gene lost 2 bases and the J gene lost 5 bases, with 15 bases spanning the gap. The CDR3 totals 15 residues. The CDR3 region has the DNA TGTGCCAGCTCACCATTTTCAGAAATGGCGGAGACCCAGTACTTC. It is translated as CASSPFSEMAETQYF.

The CDR3 spells CAIRGQGSNQPQHF. The CDR3, as DNA: TGTGCCATCAGGGGCCAGGGTAGCAATCAGCCCCAGCATTTT. This rearrangement joins TRBV10-3 to TRBJ1-5, with a tentative D call TRBD1 (5 bases). The CDR3 is made up of 14 amino acids. Germline CDR1 ENHRY, CDR2 SYGVKD. V was pared by 6 bases and J by 0 bases, with 9 bases between.

This chain uses TRBV12-5 with TRBJ1-5; D is unclear. The germline gives CDR1 LGHNT, CDR2 FRNRAP. V was shortened by 2 bases and J by 5 bases, with 4 bases between the two germline ends. CDR3 length: 12 amino acids. The CDR3 loop is CASGLKDQPQHF. CDR3 sequence (DNA): TGTGCTAGTGGTTTGAAGGATCAGCCCCAGCATTTT.

The chain uses TRBV7-3 and TRBJ2-7; the D is unclear. Per the germline V gene, CDR1 is SGHTA and CDR2 is FQGTGA. The CDR3 spans 14 residues. V gave up 5 bases and J gave up 0 bases, with 11 bases separating them. CDR3 DNA: TGTGCCAGCAGCCCGAGAGATAGCTCCTACGAGCAGTACTTC. This sequence encodes CASSPRDSSYEQYF.

J is TRBJ1-4 and V is TRBV28, with D perhaps TRBD1 (5 bases). Trimming removed 9 bases at V and 7 bases at J, with 21 bases between. The CDR3 is 15 residues long. CDR1 and CDR2 (germline): MDHEN, SYDVKM. CDR3 in DNA: TGTGCCAGTCACGGGGGGGTTCAATCGGGTGAAAAACTGTTTTTT. Translated, it gives CASHGGVQSGEKLFF.

DNA of the CDR3: TGTGCCAGCAGTATCCGAGGGACGGGTCGGAATGGCTACACCTTC. Protein sequence: CASSIRGTGRNGYTF. The chain has TRBV6-2 or TRBV6-3 and TRBJ1-2; D perhaps matches TRBD1 (5 bases). The CDR3 runs 15 residues. V was trimmed by 5 bases and J by 6 bases, leaving 19 bases between them. Germline assignment: CDR1 MNHEY and CDR2 SVGEGT.

In this sample, this clone turned up once. This chain joins TRBV7-9 and TRBJ2-7, with 11 positions matching TRBD2. J lost 2 bases, V lost 5 bases, and 5 bases had no gene match. This CDR3 contains 15 residues. The germline gives CDR1 SEHNR, CDR2 FQNEAQ (reference sequence). CDR3 protein: CASSAGTSGPYEQYF. DNA for the CDR3: TGTGCCAGCAGCGCAGGGACTAGCGGACCCTACGAGCAGTACTTC.

The chain carries TRBV4-3 and TRBJ1-4; the D gene is possibly TRBD1 (5 bases). V was clipped by 4 bases and J by 6 bases, with 15 bases between them. The CDR3 is 15 residues long. In germline, CDR1 is LGHNA, CDR2 YSLEER. The DNA for the CDR3 is TGCGCCAGCAGCCTCCGAGGGACGGTCGATGAAAAACTGTTTTTT. Its translation is CASSLRGTVDEKLFF.

This chain links TRBV4-3 with TRBJ1-4; 8 positions match TRBD1. The junction had 4 bases not matched to a gene; V was cut back by 1 base and J by 6 bases. CDR3 length: 15 amino acids. Germline CDR1 and CDR2: LGHNA and YSLEER. The CDR3 DNA reads as TGCGCCAGCAGCCAAGGTACAGGGGGATATGAAAAACTGTTTTTT. This gives the protein CASSQGTGGYEKLFF.

The chain combines TRBV12-5 with TRBJ1-6; D not resolved. The ends were cut back, 5 bases at V and 7 bases at J, with 12 bases in the middle. Germline CDR1 LGHNT, CDR2 FRNRAP. This CDR3 is built from 14 residues. The CDR3 nucleotides read TGTGCTAGTGGTCTTGAGGCCCGCAATTCACCCCTCCACTTT. As protein: CASGLEARNSPLHF.

The chain combines TRBV2 with TRBJ1-5; D gene uncertain. The V gene's germline CDR1 is SNHLY and CDR2 FYNNEI. The V and J ends lost 8 bases and 2 bases respectively, with 13 bases between them. This CDR3 comprises 14 residues. The CDR3, as DNA: TGTGCCAGCGCGGGCCGCGGGGGCAATCAGCCCCAGCATTTT. This encodes CASAGRGGNQPQHF.

CDR3 nucleotide sequence: TGTGCCAGCAGCCGCGGAGGCGGGGATACGCAGTATTTT. Its protein product is CASSRGGGDTQYF. The rearrangement joins TRBV11-3 to TRBJ2-3; tentative D call: TRBD2 (5 bases). Per the germline V gene, CDR1 is SGHNT and CDR2 is YENEEA. Deletions cut 5 bases from V and 6 bases from J, with 12 bases between. The CDR3 is made up of 13 amino acids.

This chain links TRBV18 with TRBJ2-1; 11 nucleotides match TRBD1. The V and J ends lost 0 bases and 2 bases, in that order; junction bases with no gene match: 0. The CDR3 loop spans 16 amino acids. Germline CDR1 reads KGHSH; CDR2 reads LQKENI. The CDR3, as DNA: TGTGCCAGCTCACCACCGGGACAGGGGGCCTACAATGAGCAGTTCTTC. Translated, it gives CASSPPGQGAYNEQFF.

The rearrangement links TRBV12-3 or TRBV12-4 to TRBJ1-6, with 7 bases aligning to TRBD1. The J segment lost 14 bases and the V segment lost 1 base, leaving 5 bases of the junction unmatched. CDR3 length: 13 amino acids. The CDR3 DNA is TGTGCCAGCAGTTTAGAAGGGGGCAGGTCCCTCCACTTT. This encodes CASSLEGGRSLHF.

The V gene is TRBV5-1, the J gene TRBJ1-2, with D unclear. The CDR3 sequence is 13 residues long. CDR1 is SGHRS and CDR2 is YFSETQ in the germline V gene. V was shortened by 4 bases and J by 3 bases, with 10 bases between the two germline ends. The CDR3 nucleotides are TGCGCCAGCAGCCCCGATGGAGACTATGGCTACACCTTC. The encoded protein is CASSPDGDYGYTF.

The chain couples TRBV29-1 to TRBJ1-2, with D unclear. The CDR3 has 13 residues. Germline V gene data show CDR1 as SQVTM and CDR2 as ANQGSEA. Trimming left V 1 base short and J 8 bases short, with 14 bases between. The CDR3 reads CSVEVDTKAGYTF. The CDR3 DNA sequence: TGCAGCGTTGAAGTAGACACCAAGGCGGGCTACACCTTC.

The chain is built from TRBV5-1 and TRBJ1-1, with D possibly TRBD1 on 5 matching bases. V lost 4 bases to trimming and J lost 1 base, with 8 bases between them. Germline CDR1 is SGHRS and CDR2 is YFSETQ. The CDR3 has 13 amino acids. The CDR3 spells CASSPQGNTEAFF. CDR3 DNA: TGCGCCAGCAGCCCCCAGGGGAACACTGAAGCTTTCTTT.

The chain combines TRBV2 with TRBJ2-3; 8 bases agree with TRBD2. The CDR3 has 13 residues. V gave up 7 bases and J gave up 6 bases; unmatched junction bases: 6. Germline V lookup: CDR1 SNHLY, CDR2 FYNNEI. The CDR3 nucleotides read TGTGCCAGCATGGAGCGGGAGAAGGATACGCAGTATTTT. This codes for CASMEREKDTQYF.

V usage is TRBV9 and J usage is TRBJ1-3; D is unresolved. V was shortened by 0 bases and J by 1 base, with 11 bases between the two germline ends. Germline V gene data show CDR1 as SGDLS and CDR2 as YYNGEE. CDR3 length: 16 residues. The CDR3: CASSVGSGPSGNTIYF. CDR3 nucleotides: TGTGCCAGCAGCGTAGGTTCAGGCCCGTCTGGAAACACCATATATTTT.

This chain joins TRBV5-1 and TRBJ2-1; a weak D match, TRBD2 (5 bases). Germline V CDR1 and CDR2: SGHRS, YFSETQ. V lost 1 base, J lost 8 bases, and 10 bases lay in between. The CDR3 is 13 amino acids. CDR3 nucleotide sequence: TGCGCCAGCAGCTTGCCCGGGGTCGATGAGCAGTTCTTC. This gives the protein CASSLPGVDEQFF.